The 27 T cell receptor beta chains listed next were all sequenced from one sample in a study of vaccination and CD4 T cells after COVID-19. These TCRs' antigens remain unknown. An Oncomine TCR Beta short-read assay was used to sequence the DNA from cultured CD4+ T cells. Each CDR3 protein is one row after TCRdb ran MiXCR on the PCR reads. The table shows some 20,000 distinct CDR3 sequences, with roughly 50% occurring only once. Described treatment: approximately nine-day PBMC culture with coronavirus spike peptide pools or control peptides (ViraFEST assay). The material sequenced was CD4+ T cells from blood, cultured in vitro. These TCRs come from a human donor who had recovered from COVID-19.

The rearrangement joins TRBV29-1 to TRBJ2-1; D unresolved. Trimming removed 7 bases from V and 7 bases from J, with 17 bases in between. This CDR3 contains 13 residues. Germline V gene lookup returns CDR1 SQVTM and CDR2 ANQGSEA. The CDR3 is CSAGLVPRNEQFF. The DNA of the CDR3 is TGCAGCGCTGGCCTGGTGCCGCGGAATGAGCAGTTCTTC.

The CDR3 protein is CASSSPGQGGGVGYTF. Here the CDR3 DNA reads TGCGCCAGCAGCTCCCCGGGACAGGGAGGGGGGGTCGGCTACACCTTC. The V gene is TRBV5-1, the J gene TRBJ1-2; 9 nucleotides align to TRBD1. This CDR3 has 16 residues. Germline CDR1 SGHRS, CDR2 YFSETQ. After removal of 3 bases from V and 8 bases from J, the junction contained 14 bases not matched to a gene.

To note about this clonotype: One end of the junction varies from germline; a read error may be responsible. The chain has TRBV6-1 and TRBJ2-2; tentative D call: TRBD2 (6 bases). The CDR3 totals 15 residues. CDR1 is MNHNS, CDR2 SASEGT, per germline. CDR3 sequence (DNA): TGTGCGAGCACCCAGGGCGGGGCGAACACCGGGGAGCTGTTTTTT. Protein sequence: CASTQGGANTGELFF.

The table lists this clonotype with a few counts. The J gene is TRBJ1-6, the V gene TRBV6-2 or TRBV6-3, with unresolved D. V was clipped by 4 bases and J by 9 bases, with 13 bases between them. CDR3 length: 14 amino acids. Germline CDR1 reads MNHEY; CDR2 reads SVGEGT. In nucleotides, the CDR3 is TGTGCCAGCAGTTGGGTCAGGACGGCTTCACCCCTCCACTTT. Its protein product is CASSWVRTASPLHF.

V gene TRBV11-3 combines with J gene TRBJ2-5, with D perhaps TRBD2 (5 bases). The CDR3 spans 12 residues. Per germline, CDR1 SGHNT and CDR2 YENEEA. Trimming took off 2 bases at V and 5 bases at J, with 6 bases between the two ends. The CDR3 spells CASSLRGETQYF. As DNA, the CDR3 is TGTGCCAGCAGCTTAAGAGGGGAGACCCAGTACTTC.

This clonotype was counted a few times. The genes are TRBV24-1 and TRBJ2-1, with 11 bases aligning to TRBD2. Germline CDR1 is KGHDR and CDR2 is SFDVKD. V was pared by 3 bases and J by 12 bases, with 9 bases of the junction left unmatched. This CDR3 comprises 15 residues. CDR3 sequence: CATSDPGTSGPRQFF. The CDR3 DNA is TGTGCCACCAGTGATCCCGGGACTAGCGGCCCAAGGCAGTTCTTC.

The chain links TRBV20-1 to TRBJ2-1, with TRBD2 matching over 14 bases. The germline V gene encodes CDR1 DFQATT and CDR2 SNEGSKA (reference sequence). The CDR3 extends over 17 amino acids. The V segment lost 6 bases and the J segment 0 bases; nucleotides outside the gene matches: 7. This chain's CDR3 is CSAPGLAGASSYNEQFF. The CDR3 DNA sequence: TGCAGTGCCCCGGGACTAGCGGGGGCAAGCTCCTACAATGAGCAGTTCTTC.

The rearrangement uses TRBV7-9 and TRBJ1-2; 7 nucleotides match TRBD1. Trimming removed 3 bases from V and 5 bases from J; junction bases left unmatched: 9. This CDR3 has 15 amino acids. CDR1 is SEHNR, CDR2 FQNEAQ, per germline (reference sequence). CDR3 sequence (DNA): TGTGCCAGCAGCTTGTGGGGGACAGACCTTTATGGCTACACCTTC. Amino acids: CASSLWGTDLYGYTF.

This chain joins TRBV27 and TRBJ1-4, with 9 bases lining up with TRBD1. The CDR3 sequence is 16 residues long. Germline V gene lookup returns CDR1 MNHEY and CDR2 SMNVEV (reference sequence). V shed 4 bases, J shed 2 bases, and the junction held 5 bases outside the gene matches. CDR3 loop: CASSWTGDGTNEKLFF. CDR3 nucleotides: TGTGCCAGCAGTTGGACAGGGGATGGGACTAATGAAAAACTGTTTTTT.

The rearrangement joins TRBV6-5 to TRBJ2-1; tentatively, D is TRBD1 (6 bases). CDR3 length: 14 amino acids. The germline V gene has CDR1 MNHEY and CDR2 SVGAGI. Trimming took 2 bases from V and 9 from J, leaving 14 bases between them. The CDR3 region is CASSYPAGAGEQFF. The CDR3 region has the DNA TGTGCCAGCAGTTACCCAGCAGGGGCAGGTGAGCAGTTCTTC.

The V call is TRBV6-1, the J call TRBJ1-2; no clear D gene. The ends were cut back, 5 bases at V and 4 bases at J, with 14 bases in the middle. Germline V lookup: CDR1 MNHNS, CDR2 SASEGT. This CDR3 has 14 amino acids. The CDR3 DNA follows: TGTGCCAGCAGTATTCTGACGTCCTCCTATGGCTACACCTTC. Protein product: CASSILTSSYGYTF.

The genes are TRBV20-1 and TRBJ2-5; D might be TRBD1 or TRBD2, each matching 5 bases. Per germline, CDR1 DFQATT and CDR2 SNEGSKA (reference sequence). CDR3 size: 14 residues. V was cut by 1 base and J by 4 bases, with 13 bases left in between. Here the CDR3 reads CSARAGRGVETQYF. CDR3 DNA: TGCAGTGCTAGAGCGGGTAGAGGGGTAGAGACCCAGTACTTC.

This clonotype was counted only a few times. DNA for the CDR3: TGCAGTGCTAGAGAGTGGGGAAGAGATACGCAGTATTTT. Translated, it gives CSAREWGRDTQYF. This rearrangement joins TRBV20-1 to TRBJ2-3; D gene uncertain. Trimming removed 0 bases at V and 5 bases at J, with 9 bases between. The length of the CDR3 is 13 residues. Germline loops: CDR1 DFQATT, CDR2 SNEGSKA (reference sequence).

Written as DNA, the CDR3 is TGTGCCTGGAGTCCACTGAATAGCAATCAGCCCCAGCATTTT. Its translation: CAWSPLNSNQPQHF. V and J are TRBV30 and TRBJ1-5; the D is unclear. In germline, CDR1 is GTSNPN, CDR2 SVGIG (reference sequence). This CDR3 contains 14 residues. V lost 2 bases, J lost 0 bases, and 8 bases lay in between.

The gene calls are TRBV19 and TRBJ1-1; 7 bases fit TRBD1. The CDR3 loop spans 14 amino acids. The ends lost 0 bases at V and 6 bases at J; junction bases unmatched: 4. Germline CDR1 LNHDA, CDR2 SQIVND (reference sequence). For the CDR3, the DNA is TGTGCCAGTAGTATAGATCGGGACAGACCTGAAGCTTTCTTT. Its protein is CASSIDRDRPEAFF.

The V and J genes are TRBV19 and TRBJ1-1, with D maybe TRBD1 (6 bases). CDR1 is LNHDA, CDR2 SQIVND, per germline (reference sequence). The V gene lost 5 bases and the J gene lost 2 bases, with 9 bases spanning the gap. The CDR3 consists of 13 residues. The CDR3 region has the DNA TGTGCCAGTAGTCGGACAGCCAACACTGAAGCTTTCTTT. It specifies CASSRTANTEAFF.

The chain is built from TRBV23-1 and TRBJ2-7; D is unclear. TRBV23-1 is designated an ORF whose function remains uncertain. The CDR3 has 13 residues. Trimming shortened V by 9 bases and J by 0 bases, and 12 bases separated the two germline ends. The CDR3 reads CARVRRHSYEQYF. CDR3 sequence (DNA): TGCGCCAGGGTCCGTAGGCACTCCTACGAGCAGTACTTC.

The chain employs TRBV24-1 and TRBJ2-2; unclear D gene. The V gene's germline CDR1 is KGHDR and CDR2 SFDVKD. The CDR3 totals 10 residues. Trimming pared 12 bases from V and 6 bases from J, leaving 7 bases between. CDR3 bases: TGTGCCCACCCGCCCGGGGAGCTGTTTTTT. This gives the protein CAHPPGELFF.

The chain combines TRBV2 with TRBJ2-3; D gene ambiguous. The CDR3 is made up of 12 amino acids. Trimming shortened V by 0 bases and J by 4 bases, and 2 bases separated the two germline ends. The V gene's germline CDR1 is SNHLY and CDR2 FYNNEI. CDR3 bases: TGTGCCAGCAGTGAAGCATCAGATACGCAGTATTTT. Its protein is CASSEASDTQYF.

This clonotype has a handful of counts. The chain carries TRBV6-2 or TRBV6-3 and TRBJ2-3; D gene uncertain. This CDR3 has 12 amino acids. Trimming removed 3 bases from V and 7 bases from J, with 8 bases in between. Germline CDR1 and CDR2: MNHEY and SVGEGT. CDR3 in DNA: TGTGCCAGCAGTTATGAGCTTCATACGCAGTATTTT. Translation gives CASSYELHTQYF.

This clonotype was counted only a few times. V is TRBV15 and J is TRBJ2-3; 10 bases are shared with TRBD2. The CDR3 spans 16 residues. V gave up 5 bases and J gave up 7 bases; unmatched junction bases: 12. Germline CDR1 reads LNHNV; CDR2 reads YYDKDF (reference sequence). The CDR3 sequence: CATSARRASGSHTQYF. In nucleotides, the CDR3 is TGTGCCACCAGCGCCCGTAGAGCTAGCGGGAGCCATACGCAGTATTTT.

The chain combines TRBV7-9 with TRBJ2-6; no reliable D call. The V gene lost 1 base and the J gene lost 0 bases, with 7 bases spanning the gap. The CDR3 loop spans 16 amino acids. The germline CDR1 and CDR2 sequences are SEHNR and FQNEAQ (reference sequence). The DNA for the CDR3 is TGTGCCAGCAGCTTAGTCGGTGCCTCTGGGGCCAACGTCCTGACTTTC. Its protein product is CASSLVGASGANVLTF.

A few counts support this clonotype. This chain links TRBV6-1 with TRBJ1-5; TRBD1 matches at 8 bases. The V gene end was trimmed by 7 bases and the J gene end by 6 bases; junction bases not matched to a gene: 11. The CDR3 loop spans 15 amino acids. Per germline, CDR1 MNHNS and CDR2 SASEGT. For the CDR3, the DNA is TGTGCCAGCACCGGAGGACAGGGCGGGACTCAGCCCCAGCATTTT. Translating gives CASTGGQGGTQPQHF.

The J gene is TRBJ2-1, the V gene TRBV6-1; no definite D call. The V gene's germline CDR1 is MNHNS and CDR2 SASEGT. The CDR3 loop spans 14 amino acids. V was pared by 1 base and J by 3 bases, with 7 bases between. The CDR3 here is CASSEEGRYNEQFF. CDR3 sequence (DNA): TGTGCCAGCAGTGAAGAAGGCCGCTACAATGAGCAGTTCTTC.

This clonotype was counted only a few times. The chain employs TRBV2 and TRBJ1-6; D not certain. Germline values: CDR1 SNHLY, CDR2 FYNNEI. Trimming removed 2 bases at V and 10 bases at J, with 6 bases between. CDR3 length equals 12 residues. The CDR3 sequence is CASSELYSPLHF. The CDR3 nucleotides read TGTGCCAGCAGTGAACTCTACTCACCCCTCCACTTT. Filled out from reference TRBV2 and TRBJ1-6, the complete variable domain reads EPEVTQTPSHQVTQMGQEVILRCVPISNHLYFYWYRQILGQKVEFLVSFYNNEISEKSEIFDDQFSVERPDGSNFTLKIRSTKLEDSAMYFCASSELYSPLHFGNGTRLTVT.

The rearrangement uses TRBV15 and TRBJ1-5; D is ambiguous. Trimming stripped 0 bases from V and 6 bases from J, with 6 bases between. The CDR3 runs 13 residues. Germline CDR1 reads LNHNV; CDR2 reads YYDKDF (reference sequence). The CDR3: CATSRDLSQPQHF. Written as DNA, the CDR3 is TGTGCCACCAGCAGAGACTTGAGTCAGCCCCAGCATTTT.

V and J are TRBV19 and TRBJ2-1, with 10 nucleotides matching TRBD2. Trimming removed 6 bases from V and 7 bases from J; junction bases left unmatched: 6. The CDR3 runs 14 residues. CDR1 and CDR2 (germline): LNHDA, SQIVND (reference sequence). The CDR3 bases are TGTGCCAGTAGCCCGGGACTAGCGCGTAATGAGCAGTTCTTC. Its translation: CASSPGLARNEQFF.